The entry below gives a single T cell receptor beta chain sequence along with its context. Germline CDR1 and CDR2: GTSNPN and SVGIG (reference sequence). With 0 bases clipped from V and 4 bases from J, the junction kept 4 bases outside the gene matches. CDR3 length: 15 residues. Here immunoSEQ multiplex PCR was the method, and the copy in TCRdb shows in-frame clones only, minus some. Counted here are about 170,000 clones, about 86% occurring once; the ten biggest clones make up approximately 2.6%. The data stem from a study of blood T cell repertoires in COVID-19. Study in general: From the United States, Italy and Spain came samples of acute and convalescent COVID-19.

Material: peripheral blood. V is TRBV30 and J is TRBJ2-3, with TRBD1 identical over 10 bases. This TCR was recovered from a human donor with acute or convalescent COVID-19. The donor label of this sample is uncertain. CDR3 nucleotide sequence: TGTGCCTGGAGTGTACGACAGGGGGCTTCAGATACGCAGTATTTT. It codes for CAWSVRQGASDTQYF.